The rows below give T cell receptor beta chains drawn from one sample of a study of Graves' ophthalmopathy and Graves' hyperthyroidism. TCRdb itself ran the multiplex PCR reads through MiXCR, one entry per CDR3 protein. The sample has 30,000 to 50,000 distinct CDR3 sequences, around half seen once. Sequencing was performed on peripheral blood. The receptors derive from an adult woman with stable Graves' hyperthyroidism. Both conserved end residues are part of each CDR3. A D gene is named only where the DNA matches it firmly. A row's size may be missing; if present it is once, few, many or a size class.

CDR3	DNA	V	J	size	D
CAISGGTGVDYGYTF	TGTGCCATCAGTGGGGGGACAGGGGTTGACTATGGCTACACCTTC	TRBV10-3	TRBJ1-2	.	TRBD1
CASSLGRSGRAETQYF	TGTGCCAGCAGCTTAGGGAGAAGCGGGAGGGCAGAGACCCAGTACTTC	TRBV7-8	TRBJ2-5	.	TRBD2
CSATGTSGSEQYF	TGCAGTGCTACCGGGACTAGCGGGAGCGAGCAGTACTTC	TRBV20-1	TRBJ2-7	.	TRBD2
CASSLWGKQYF	TGTGCCAGCAGCTTGTGGGGGAAGCAGTACTTC	TRBV5-6	TRBJ2-5	.	.
CAGSSLRPLRETQYF	TGCGCCGGCAGCTCCTTACGGCCCCTTCGGGAGACCCAGTACTTC	TRBV5-1	TRBJ2-5	.	.
CASSLPGTGPSPLHF	TGTGCCAGCAGCTTACCCGGGACAGGGCCTTCACCCCTCCACTTT	TRBV13	TRBJ1-6	once	TRBD1
CASSVEGSPERETQYF	TGTGCCAGCAGCGTAGAGGGTAGCCCTGAGCGGGAGACCCAGTACTTC	TRBV9	TRBJ2-5	many	.
CAWSGDSHWGYGYTF	TGTGCCTGGAGTGGGGACAGCCACTGGGGCTATGGCTACACCTTC	TRBV30	TRBJ1-2	many	TRBD1
CAISERGEAFF	TGTGCCATCAGTGAGCGCGGTGAAGCTTTCTTT	TRBV10-3	TRBJ1-1	many	.
CASSADRGYGYTF	TGCGCCAGCAGCGCGGACAGGGGGTATGGCTACACCTTC	TRBV5-1	TRBJ1-2	few	TRBD1
CASSFFTRDSGYEQYF	TGTGCCAGCAGCTTCTTTACCCGGGACAGTGGCTACGAGCAGTACTTC	TRBV11-2	TRBJ2-7	many	TRBD1
CASSDSRGKEKLFF	TGTGCCAGCAGTGACTCCCGGGGAAAGGAAAAACTGTTTTTT	TRBV2	TRBJ1-4	.	.
CAWSVLGSRRTEAFF	TGTGCCTGGAGTGTACTGGGTAGTAGAAGGACTGAAGCTTTCTTT	TRBV30	TRBJ1-1	many	.
CASSGLAGGPQETQYF	TGTGCCAGCAGCGGACTAGCGGGAGGCCCTCAAGAGACCCAGTACTTC	TRBV6-1	TRBJ2-5	once	TRBD2
CASSSNSGELFF	TGTGCCAGCAGCTCCAACTCCGGGGAGCTGTTTTTT	TRBV7-9	TRBJ2-2	.	.
CSASLAGSSHEQYF	TGCAGTGCTTCTCTGGCAGGGAGCTCCCACGAGCAGTACTTC	TRBV20-1	TRBJ2-7	.	.
CASSEAHRVTEAFF	TGTGCCAGCAGTGAAGCACACAGGGTCACTGAAGCTTTCTTT	TRBV2	TRBJ1-1	many	.
CASSAGTGDGQPQHF	TGTGCCAGCAGCGCAGGGACAGGGGATGGGCAGCCCCAGCATTTT	TRBV9	TRBJ1-5	.	TRBD1
CSARMVQPQHF	TGCAGTGCTAGAATGGTTCAGCCCCAGCATTTT	TRBV20-1	TRBJ1-5	many	.
CAARGGLAGNQETQYF	TGTGCCGCCCGGGGAGGACTAGCGGGCAATCAAGAGACCCAGTACTTC	TRBV6-1	TRBJ2-5	.	TRBD2
CASGGQDSITDTQYF	TGTGCCAGCGGAGGACAGGATTCAATCACAGATACGCAGTATTTT	TRBV2	TRBJ2-3	many	TRBD1
CASSVDSGSVYGYTF	TGTGCCAGCAGCGTAGATTCAGGGTCTGTCTATGGCTACACCTTC	TRBV9	TRBJ1-2	many	.
CSAPGTSNQPQHF	TGCAGTGCTCCCGGGACTAGCAATCAGCCCCAGCATTTT	TRBV20-1	TRBJ1-5	many	.
CASSQDLGGQGVAGANVLTF	TGCGCCAGCAGCCAAGACCTAGGGGGACAGGGGGTGGCTGGGGCCAACGTCCTGACTTTC	TRBV4-1	TRBJ2-6	.	TRBD1
CASSLWGTGLGTEAFF	TGTGCCAGCAGCTTGTGGGGGACAGGGCTAGGGACTGAAGCTTTCTTT	TRBV5-4	TRBJ1-1	few	TRBD1
CSAAATHGYTF	TGCAGTGCTGCGGCGACGCATGGCTACACCTTC	TRBV20-1	TRBJ1-2	.	.
CASSLEGGRDSNQPQHF	TGCGCCAGCAGCTTGGAGGGGGGAAGGGATAGCAATCAGCCCCAGCATTTT	TRBV5-1	TRBJ1-5	many	.
CSAPNTDRELFF	TGCAGTGCCCCCAACACGGACAGGGAGCTGTTTTTT	TRBV20-1	TRBJ2-2	.	.
CAISGGTGEDYGYTF	TGTGCCATCAGTGGGGGGACAGGGGAAGACTATGGCTACACCTTC	TRBV10-3	TRBJ1-2	.	TRBD1
CASSLEGRVNTEAFF	TGTGCCAGCAGCTTAGAGGGCAGGGTGAACACTGAAGCTTTCTTT	TRBV7-2	TRBJ1-1	many	.
CDSSIYLCSDGGQLNTEAFF	.	TRBV5-1	TRBJ1-1	.	.
CSARGQGQRAFF	TGCAGTGCTAGAGGCCAGGGGCAGAGGGCTTTCTTT	TRBV20-1	TRBJ1-1	.	.
CASSVGTEAFF	TGCGCCAGCAGCGTAGGGACTGAAGCTTTCTTT	TRBV5-1	TRBJ1-1	many	.
CAISEEVAQHYGYTF	TGTGCCATCAGTGAGGAGGTGGCACAGCACTATGGCTACACCTTC	TRBV10-3	TRBJ1-2	.	.
CASSPVWTGANQPQHF	TGTGCCAGCTCACCAGTGTGGACAGGTGCGAATCAGCCCCAGCATTTT	TRBV18	TRBJ1-5	many	TRBD1
CASSVTSGTSGSYEQYF	TGTGCCAGCAGCGTAACATCCGGGACTAGCGGGAGCTACGAGCAGTACTTC	TRBV9	TRBJ2-7	.	TRBD2
CSVMGQLPYEQYF	TGCAGCGTGATGGGACAGCTGCCCTACGAGCAGTACTTC	TRBV29-1	TRBJ2-7	.	TRBD1
CASSLTSGNTGELFF	TGTGCCAGCAGCTTAACTAGCGGGAACACCGGGGAGCTGTTTTTT	TRBV11-2	TRBJ2-2	many	TRBD2
CASSFGLAGFSYEQYF	TGTGCCAGCAGCTTCGGACTAGCGGGATTCTCCTACGAGCAGTACTTC	TRBV7-2	TRBJ2-7	.	TRBD2
CASSLLGGIQPQHF	TGTGCCAGCAGTTTACTAGGGGGCATTCAGCCCCAGCATTTT	TRBV27	TRBJ1-5	many	TRBD1